Sequencing of this T cell receptor (beta chain) was carried out in a study of beta chain features in type 1 diabetes. Study in general: All samples combined gave roughly 100,000,000 sorted cells for examination.

Overall study findings and caveats: Naive, central memory and Treg TCRB repertoires appeared more alike in patients than in healthy donors. Across all four CD4+ subsets, people with type 1 diabetes showed modestly shorter TCRB CDR3s.

The CDR3 loop spans 14 amino acids. The germline V and J ends were trimmed by 4 bases and 1 base, with 10 bases remaining between them. CDR1 and CDR2 from the germline V gene are SGHAT and FQNNGV. A remark on this clone: As yet, its antigen is unknown.

Of the isolated RNA, all was reverse transcribed, and so the sequenced material was expressed TCRB transcripts. Only in-frame clones appear in the TCRdb table, and some are missing; sequencing was by immunoSEQ multiplex PCR. The sample lists tens of thousands of clones; over 50% were seen once. The TCR was taken from a man aged 25-40 years with type 1 diabetes. Some clones in this sample may be carry-over from other donors' samples. The gene calls are TRBV11-2 and TRBJ1-1, with D tentatively TRBD1 (5 bases). Sequencing was carried out using Tregs from blood. The CDR3 protein is CASSSQGANTEAFF. In nucleotides, the CDR3 is TGTGCCAGCAGCTCCCAAGGGGCGAACACTGAAGCTTTCTTT. Filled out from reference TRBV11-2 and TRBJ1-1, the complete variable domain reads EAGVAQSPRYKIIEKRQSVAFWCNPISGHATLYWYQQILGQGPKLLIQFQNNGVVDDSQLPKDRFSAERLKGVDSTLKIQPAKLEDSAVYLCASSSQGANTEAFFGQGTRLTVV.